Each of the 27 T cell receptor beta chains below was sequenced from the same sample in a study of T-cell memory formation after mild COVID-19. TCRdb redid the calling of the 5' RACE reads with MiXCR, one entry per CDR3 protein. This sample has about 340,000 distinct CDR3 sequences, with under 15% found just once. The sequenced sample consisted of PBMCs or a T cell subset sorted from them (not recorded which). Receptor source: a man younger than 35 who had mild COVID-19 (a few samples of this study predate the infection). Cell type and time point are not known.

This clonotype was observed many times. CDR3 nucleotides: TGTGCCAGCAGTTATTATGGAGCGGGGGGCTGGACAGATACGCAGTATTTT. It is translated as CASSYYGAGGWTDTQYF. This sequence joins TRBV6-5 and TRBJ2-3, with 9 bases that match TRBD2. V lost 3 bases, J lost 3 bases, and 10 bases stayed unmatched. Per germline, CDR1 MNHEY and CDR2 SVGAGI. The CDR3 spans 17 residues.

The chain links TRBV20-1 to TRBJ1-1; D possibly corresponds to TRBD1 (5 bases). Trimming stripped 6 bases from V and 11 bases from J, with 10 bases between. Germline V gene lookup returns CDR1 DFQATT and CDR2 SNEGSKA (reference sequence). The length of the CDR3 is 9 residues. The CDR3 reads CSALWGAFF. As DNA, the CDR3 is TGCAGTGCCCTCTGGGGGGCTTTCTTT.

This clonotype has more than one count but fewer than ten. The V call is TRBV11-2, the J call TRBJ2-5, with D possibly TRBD2 on 6 matching bases. This CDR3 region has 15 residues. In germline, CDR1 is SGHAT, CDR2 FQNNGV. Trimming took off 5 bases at V and 7 bases at J, with 20 bases between the two ends. This CDR3 reads CASSPLGGLVVTQYF. The CDR3 nucleotides read TGTGCCAGCAGCCCGCTCGGGGGACTTGTTGTGACCCAGTACTTC.

The chain combines TRBV3-1 with TRBJ1-1; 10 bases agree with TRBD1. Germline CDR1 is LGHDT and CDR2 is YNNKEL (reference sequence). The V gene end was trimmed by 0 bases and the J gene end by 4 bases; junction bases not matched to a gene: 8. The CDR3 is made up of 17 amino acids. The CDR3 loop is CASSQDPRTGGVTEAFF. The CDR3, as DNA: TGTGCCAGCAGCCAAGACCCGCGGACAGGGGGGGTCACTGAAGCTTTCTTT.

This clonotype was counted only a few times. Compared with germline, one end of the junction differs, possibly owing to a read error. The chain carries TRBV29-1 and TRBJ2-7, with 7 bases aligning to TRBD1. CDR3 length equals 11 residues. Germline assignment: CDR1 SQVTM and CDR2 ANQGSEA. The CDR3 loop reads CSVEDGDSADF. The DNA of the CDR3 is TGCAGCGTTGAAGATGGGGACAGCGCCGACTTC.

V is TRBV5-1 and J is TRBJ2-5, with 10 bases lining up with TRBD2. The junction had 6 bases not matched to a gene; V was cut back by 0 bases and J by 1 base. Germline V lookup: CDR1 SGHRS, CDR2 YFSETQ. This CDR3 comprises 17 residues. In DNA form, the CDR3 reads TGCGCCAGCAGCTTGGGATCGGCTAGCGGGGGCCAAGAGACCCAGTACTTC. Protein product: CASSLGSASGGQETQYF.

In its sample, this clonotype was seen once. The CDR3: CASSEDSMTGYGYTF. Here the CDR3 DNA reads TGTGCCAGCAGTGAAGACAGCATGACTGGATATGGCTACACCTTC. This rearrangement joins TRBV2 to TRBJ1-2; the D is unclear. The V gene's germline CDR1 is SNHLY and CDR2 FYNNEI. V dropped 1 base and J dropped 5 bases, with 14 bases sitting between them. CDR3 length: 15 residues.

This clonotype was observed a handful of times. The V call is TRBV5-1, the J call TRBJ2-7; D unclear. Trimming took 5 bases from V and 2 from J, leaving 14 bases between them. The CDR3 extends over 14 amino acids. Germline assignment: CDR1 SGHRS and CDR2 YFSETQ. CDR3 loop: CASRSGYTPYEQYF. CDR3 DNA sequence: TGCGCCAGCAGGTCCGGGTATACTCCCTACGAGCAGTACTTC.

This clonotype was observed a handful of times. This chain joins TRBV23-1 and TRBJ2-7, with 7 bases identical to TRBD1. TRBV23-1 falls under the ORF class, with uncertain function. This CDR3 is built from 11 residues. With V trimmed by 7 bases and J by 5 bases, 2 bases remained unmatched. The CDR3 protein is CASTQGDEQYV. The CDR3 DNA sequence: TGCGCCAGCACTCAGGGGGACGAGCAGTACGTC.

This clonotype has just a few counts. The genes are TRBV20-1 and TRBJ1-2; the D gene is possibly TRBD1 (6 bases). CDR1 is DFQATT, CDR2 SNEGSKA, per germline (reference sequence). Trimming took off 0 bases at V and 8 bases at J, with 16 bases between the two ends. CDR3 size: 14 residues. This CDR3 is CSARDYLGAGGYTF. The CDR3 DNA is TGCAGTGCTAGAGATTACTTGGGGGCTGGCGGCTACACCTTC.

This clonotype occurred many times. The chain has TRBV10-2 and TRBJ1-3; D is uncertain. Trimming removed 3 bases at V and 0 bases at J, with 0 bases between. CDR3 length: 12 amino acids. The V gene's germline CDR1 is WSHSY and CDR2 SAAADI. The CDR3 DNA follows: TGCGCCAGCAGTGACTCTGGAAACACCATATATTTT. This translates into CASSDSGNTIYF.

The chain carries TRBV6-2 or TRBV6-3 and TRBJ2-1; the D is unclear. Per the germline V gene, CDR1 is MNHEY and CDR2 is SVGEGT. The CDR3 length is 15 residues. V was cut by 0 bases and J by 8 bases, with 14 bases left in between. Here the CDR3 reads CASSYSGPGRDEQFF. The DNA for the CDR3 is TGTGCCAGCAGTTACTCGGGTCCAGGTCGTGATGAGCAGTTCTTC.

This clonotype was seen more than once but under ten times. The chain uses TRBV4-1 and TRBJ2-7, with D possibly being TRBD1 (5 bases). The germline CDR1 and CDR2 sequences are MGHRA and YSYEKL. Trimming took off 4 bases at V and 3 bases at J, with 10 bases between the two ends. The CDR3 sequence is 13 residues long. The CDR3 DNA reads as TGCGCCAGCAGCCGCCGACAGAACTACGAGCAGTACGTC. Protein sequence: CASSRRQNYEQYV.

This clonotype occurred a few times. This chain uses TRBV29-1 with TRBJ1-1; D perhaps matches TRBD1 (5 bases). Germline V lookup: CDR1 SQVTM, CDR2 ANQGSEA. The CDR3 runs to 11 residues. CDR3 bases: TGCGGGGCCGGGGGGAGCACTGAAGCTTTCTTT. Encoded protein: CGAGGSTEAFF.

The rearrangement uses TRBV6-2 or TRBV6-3 and TRBJ1-2; 7 bases map to TRBD1. The CDR3 totals 15 residues. Germline CDR1 reads MNHEY; CDR2 reads SVGEGT. The V segment lost 5 bases and the J segment 4 bases; nucleotides outside the gene matches: 10. DNA for the CDR3: TGTGCCAGCAGTCCCCACAGGGGCCGGGGCTATGGCTACACCTTC. Translating gives CASSPHRGRGYGYTF.

The V and J genes are TRBV14 and TRBJ1-5; possible D gene TRBD1, 5 bases. The CDR3 consists of 13 residues. Trimming pared 0 bases from V and 8 bases from J, leaving 8 bases between. The germline gives CDR1 SGHDN, CDR2 FVKESK. CDR3 amino acids: CASSQDGAKPQHF. The CDR3 DNA is TGTGCCAGCAGCCAAGATGGGGCTAAGCCCCAGCATTTT.

This clonotype was observed a handful of times. This rearrangement joins TRBV5-1 to TRBJ2-1; TRBD1 matches 8 bases. This CDR3 is 16 amino acids long. The germline V gene has CDR1 SGHRS and CDR2 YFSETQ. The V gene end was trimmed by 5 bases and the J gene end by 7 bases; junction bases not matched to a gene: 14. The CDR3 sequence is CASRLNLGTGPNEQFF. The CDR3 DNA reads TGCGCCAGCAGACTGAACCTCGGGACAGGACCTAATGAGCAGTTCTTC.

This clonotype was seen more than once but under ten times. The chain joins TRBV5-1 to TRBJ2-7, with 10 bases aligning to TRBD1. The germline V gene encodes CDR1 SGHRS and CDR2 YFSETQ. The ends lost 3 bases at V and 5 bases at J; junction bases unmatched: 8. This CDR3 comprises 15 residues. CDR3 in amino acids: CASSWMSGQGNEQYF. The CDR3, as DNA: TGCGCCAGCAGCTGGATGTCGGGACAGGGGAACGAGCAGTACTTC. The full variable domain, in which reference TRBV5-1 and TRBJ2-7 provide the parts outside the CDR3, is KAGVTQTPRYLIKTRGQQVTLSCSPISGHRSVSWYQQTPGQGLQFLFEYFSETQRNKGNFPGRFSGRQFSNSRSEMNVSTLELGDSALYLCASSWMSGQGNEQYFGPGTRLTVT.

V and J are TRBV15 and TRBJ2-3, with TRBD1 identical over 9 bases. CDR1 and CDR2 (germline): LNHNV, YYDKDF (reference sequence). This CDR3 is 15 amino acids long. V lost 1 base and J lost 6; bases outside the gene matches: 5. CDR3 in amino acids: CATSRGGQGADTQYF. The CDR3 coding sequence is TGTGCCACCAGCAGAGGGGGACAGGGTGCGGATACGCAGTATTTT.

The CDR3 region has the DNA TGTGCCAGCAGATCATGGGTAGCGGGGGAAGAGACCCAGTACTTC. This codes for CASRSWVAGEETQYF. The genes are TRBV27 and TRBJ2-5; 9 nucleotides agree with TRBD2. The length of the CDR3 is 15 residues. CDR1 is MNHEY, CDR2 SMNVEV, per germline (reference sequence). V dropped 6 bases and J dropped 3; count of bases not matched to a gene: 8.

V is TRBV4-2 and J is TRBJ2-2; D call uncertain. From germline, CDR1 is LGHNA and CDR2 YNFKEQ. This CDR3 comprises 17 residues. The V end was cut by 3 bases, the J end by 3 bases, with 17 bases between. In DNA form, the CDR3 reads TGTGCCAGCAGCCAGCGAACGACGGGCCTTTACACCGGGGAGCTGTTTTTT. This sequence encodes CASSQRTTGLYTGELFF.

This clonotype was picked up many times. V usage is TRBV9 and J usage is TRBJ2-2; maybe TRBD2 (6 bases). V was trimmed by 0 bases and J by 7 bases, leaving 7 bases between them. The CDR3 loop spans 13 amino acids. The germline V gene has CDR1 SGDLS and CDR2 YYNGEE. The CDR3, as DNA: TGTGCCAGCAGCGTAGAGGGAGGCGGGGAGCTGTTTTTT. It yields the protein CASSVEGGGELFF.

The chain has TRBV20-1 and TRBJ2-7, with TRBD2 identical over 9 bases. V lost 5 bases and J lost 3; bases outside the gene matches: 8. The CDR3 contains 14 residues. Germline V gene data show CDR1 as DFQATT and CDR2 as SNEGSKA (reference sequence). The chain's CDR3 is CSAWSAGGLYEQYF. DNA for the CDR3: TGCAGTGCTTGGTCGGCGGGGGGGCTCTACGAGCAGTACTTC.

The CDR3: CASSLGQLNYGYTF. For the CDR3, the DNA is TGTGCCAGCAGCTTAGGACAGTTAAACTATGGCTACACCTTC. The chain recombines TRBV11-2 with TRBJ1-2, with D perhaps matching TRBD1 (5 bases). The CDR3 sequence is 14 residues long. With 1 base removed from V and 2 bases from J, the gap between germline ends came to 8 bases. Germline CDR1 reads SGHAT; CDR2 reads FQNNGV.

The chain combines TRBV18 with TRBJ2-5; weak D call: TRBD1 (5 bases). The germline gives CDR1 KGHSH, CDR2 LQKENI. This CDR3 region has 15 residues. V was clipped by 0 bases and J by 5 bases, with 13 bases between them. The CDR3 region is CASSPPGALRETQYF. The DNA for the CDR3 is TGTGCCAGCTCACCACCAGGGGCCCTGCGGGAGACCCAGTACTTC.

A few counts support this clonotype. The V gene is TRBV6-4, the J gene TRBJ2-1; TRBD2 aligns across 9 bases. CDR1 is MRHNA and CDR2 is SNTAGT in the germline V gene. This CDR3 comprises 16 residues. The trim removed 5 bases at V and 4 bases at J, leaving 9 bases unmatched. This chain's CDR3 is CASSPAWRGGYNEQFF. CDR3 bases: TGTGCCAGCAGTCCAGCGTGGCGGGGGGGTTACAATGAGCAGTTCTTC.

This clonotype was picked up a small number of times. The chain couples TRBV5-6 to TRBJ2-1, with D maybe TRBD1 (5 bases). Germline V gene sequence: CDR1 SGHDT, CDR2 YYEEEE. The V and J ends lost 6 bases and 3 bases respectively, with 13 bases between them. This CDR3 comprises 14 residues. The DNA for the CDR3 is TGTGCCAGCATCAAGGGGTCCAGCTACAATGAGCAGTTCTTC. Protein: CASIKGSSYNEQFF.